The clone carrying this TCR beta chain was found once. This entry belongs to a study of PD-L1 blockade in urothelial cancer. Turning to the study itself: Patients arrived having already received 0 to 3 prior chemotherapy regimens. After treatment start, blood was analyzed at 3 weeks (second dose) and at 6 weeks.

The CDR3 extends over 13 amino acids. V gave up 4 bases and J gave up 2 bases, with 9 bases separating them. CDR1 and CDR2 (germline): SGHNT, YYREEE (reference sequence). Assay used: immunoSEQ multiplex PCR; TCRdb lists only in-frame clones, some missing. The sample holds around 40,000 clones, 75% to 90% seen once. The genes are TRBV5-4 and TRBJ2-5; maybe TRBD1 (5 bases). This sample comprised PBMCs, obtained around atezolizumab (anti-PD-L1) treatment. The clonotype comes from a man between 60 and 75 years old with urothelial cancer. CDR3 coding DNA: TGTGCCAGCAGCCGCGACAGTCAAGAGACCCAGTACTTC. Translating gives CASSRDSQETQYF.